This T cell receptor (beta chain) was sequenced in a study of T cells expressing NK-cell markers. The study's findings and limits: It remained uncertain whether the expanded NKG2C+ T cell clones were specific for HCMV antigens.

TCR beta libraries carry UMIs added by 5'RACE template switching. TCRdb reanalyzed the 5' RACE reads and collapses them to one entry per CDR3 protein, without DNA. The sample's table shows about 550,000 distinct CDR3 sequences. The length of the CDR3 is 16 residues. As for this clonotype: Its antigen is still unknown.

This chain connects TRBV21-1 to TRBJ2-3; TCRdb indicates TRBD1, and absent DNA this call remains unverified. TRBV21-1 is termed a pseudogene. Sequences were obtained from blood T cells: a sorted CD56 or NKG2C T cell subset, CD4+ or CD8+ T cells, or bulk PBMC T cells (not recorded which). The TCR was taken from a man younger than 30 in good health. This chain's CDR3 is CASSTNPGTKTDTQYF.